The rows below give T cell receptor beta chains drawn from one sample of a study of technical replicates of blood from a handful of donors. TCRdb's copy holds only in-frame clones and misses some; the assay was immunoSEQ multiplex PCR. Of tens of thousands of clones listed, around 94% are singletons. What was sequenced was T cells isolated from PBMCs. The receptors come from a human donor in good health. Each CDR3 is given with its conserved first and last residue. D genes are given only for firm matches. Only some rows state a clone size, as once, few, many or a class for expanded clones.

clone_size	v_call	j_call	d_call	cdr3_nt	cdr3_aa
NA	TRBV6-1	TRBJ1-1	NA	TGTGCCAGCAGTGATTGGCTGAACACTGAAGCTTTCTTT	CASSDWLNTEAFF
NA	TRBV6-1	TRBJ1-1	NA	TGTGCCAGCAGTGCACGCAGGCCTCTGAACACTGAAGCTTTCTTT	CASSARRPLNTEAFF
NA	TRBV19	TRBJ1-1	NA	TGTGCCAGTAGTTCCGGAGGGACCATACCTGAAGCTTTCTTT	CASSSGGTIPEAFF
NA	TRBV19	TRBJ2-1	NA	TGTGCCAGTAGTATCGGATCTAGGCTTTCCTACAATGAGCAGTTCTTC	CASSIGSRLSYNEQFF
NA	TRBV14	TRBJ2-1	TRBD1	TGTGCCAGCAGCCAAGGGGCAGGGGGAACGAATGAGCAGTTCTTC	CASSQGAGGTNEQFF
NA	TRBV30	TRBJ1-1	NA	TGTGCCTGGAGCAGGGCTGACACTGAAGCTTTCTTT	CAWSRADTEAFF
NA	TRBV4-2	TRBJ1-5	NA	TGTGCCAGCAGCCTACAGACAGAAAATCAGCCCCAGCATTTT	CASSLQTENQPQHF
NA	TRBV5-1	TRBJ2-1	TRBD2	TGCGCCAGCAGCTCCGGACTAGCGCAGAATGAGCAGTTCTTC	CASSSGLAQNEQFF
once	TRBV6-1	TRBJ1-2	TRBD1	TGTGCCAGCAGTGAAGAGTGGACAGGGGGAGACCCCTATGGCTACACCTTC	CASSEEWTGGDPYGYTF
NA	TRBV2	TRBJ2-1	TRBD2	TGTGCCAGCAGTGAAACCGGGACTAGTATCAATGAGCAGTTCTTC	CASSETGTSINEQFF
NA	TRBV5-5	TRBJ2-5	NA	TGTGCCAGCAGCTTGGACGTCCGGGAGACCCAGTACTTC	CASSLDVRETQYF
few	TRBV7-8	TRBJ1-2	NA	TGTGCCAGCAGCTTAGACCCCAGGGACTATGGCTACACCTTC	CASSLDPRDYGYTF
NA	TRBV15	TRBJ2-7	NA	TGTGCCACCAGCAGAGATACAGGCCCCTACGAGCAGTACTTC	CATSRDTGPYEQYF
NA	TRBV25-1	TRBJ1-3	NA	TGTGCCAGCAGATCAGGGCCTGGAAACACCATATATTTT	CASRSGPGNTIYF
NA	TRBV28	TRBJ2-1	TRBD2	TGTGCCAGCACGTCTCCAGGACTAGTAGACAATGAGCAGTTCTTC	CASTSPGLVDNEQFF
NA	TRBV27	TRBJ2-1	TRBD2	TGTGCCAGCAGTTCGGGACTAGCATATGAGCAGTTCTTC	CASSSGLAYEQFF
NA	TRBV27	TRBJ1-1	NA	TGTGCCAGCAGGCCGGTTGACAGGAACACTGAAGCTTTCTTT	CASRPVDRNTEAFF
NA	TRBV21-1	TRBJ1-2	NA	TGTGCCAGCAGCTCCTGCCGAGAGGGTAAGGACTATGGCTACACCTTC	CASSSCREGKDYGYTF
NA	TRBV7-9	TRBJ1-2	TRBD1	TGTGCCAGCAGCTTAGTCCTGGGACAGACCACCTTC	CASSLVLGQTTF
NA	TRBV2	TRBJ1-4	TRBD1	TGTGCCAGCACTCGGGACAGGGTTGCAACTAATGAAAAACTGTTTTTT	CASTRDRVATNEKLFF
NA	TRBV6-1	TRBJ2-7	NA	TGTGCCAGCAGTGATGTTGCGCGTGAGCAGTACTTC	CASSDVAREQYF
NA	TRBV28	TRBJ2-3	TRBD2	TGTGCCAGCAGTTTTGTAGCGGGAGGGTATTCAAACCTCACAGATACGCAGTATTTT	CASSFVAGGYSNLTDTQYF
once	TRBV2	TRBJ2-1	NA	TGTGCCAGCAGAGCGACGCGGAGCAATGAGCAGTTCTTC	CASRATRSNEQFF
NA	TRBV28	TRBJ2-2	TRBD1	TGTGCCGGCGGCGCGGGACAGGGGGCCGGGGAGCTGTTTTTT	CAGGAGQGAGELFF
NA	TRBV28	TRBJ2-7	TRBD1	TGTGCCAGCAGTTTGTATAGGGGGCGCGACATTTCTTACGAGCAGTACTTC	CASSLYRGRDISYEQYF
once	TRBV5-5	TRBJ1-5	TRBD1	TGTGCCAGCAGCCTACAGGGGGGAAGCAATCAGCCCCAGCATTTT	CASSLQGGSNQPQHF
NA	TRBV27	TRBJ1-1	TRBD1	TGTGCCAGCCGGATGACAGGGGGTATTACCTACACTGAAGCTTTCTTT	CASRMTGGITYTEAFF
NA	TRBV5-6	TRBJ2-7	TRBD1	TGTGCCAGCAGCTCACGGACAGGGGTAGTTGGCGAGCAGTACTTC	CASSSRTGVVGEQYF
NA	TRBV5-4	TRBJ2-1	TRBD1	TGTGCCAGCAGCCCGGGACAGTCCACCTACAATGAGCAGTTCTTC	CASSPGQSTYNEQFF
once	TRBV21-1	TRBJ2-1	NA	TGTGCCAGCAGCAATATTGAGGGACAGGGGGCGAGAAATGAGCAGTTCTTC	CASSNIEGQGARNEQFF
NA	TRBV5-1	TRBJ1-2	NA	TGCGCCAGCAGCTCTTGGACGGGAACAGAAGGCTACACCTTC	CASSSWTGTEGYTF